These T cell receptor beta chains were read from a single sample in a study of shared clonotypes between healthy human individuals. The repertoire was sequenced with immunoSEQ multiplex PCR; TCRdb's copy has only in-frame clones and lacks some. The sample yields about 2.1 million clones, approximately 92% seen once. The sequencing sample was made of naive CD8+ T cells from PBMCs. Source of these receptors: a man aged 18 to 29 in good health. Some clones in this sample may be carry-over from other donors' samples. Both conserved end residues are part of each CDR3. The D gene is left open where the match is weak. Some rows mark clone size as missing; the rest say once, few, many or name a class of expanded clone.

>.|TRBV7-9|once|TRBJ2-1
CASNLGAFTYNEQFF
TGTGCCAGCAATTTGGGGGCCTTCACCTACAATGAGCAGTTCTTC
>.|TRBV9|.|TRBJ1-3
CASSPGNTIYF
TGTGCCAGCAGTCCGGGAAACACCATATATTTT
>.|TRBV5-6|.|TRBJ1-1
CASIQRHSRTEAFF
TGTGCCAGCATTCAGAGGCACAGCCGTACTGAAGCTTTCTTT
>.|TRBV7-8|.|TRBJ1-2
CASSSPGNWDYGYTF
TGTGCCAGCAGCTCACCGGGAAATTGGGACTATGGCTACACCTTC
>.|TRBV7-2|once|TRBJ2-7
CASSFLPAEQYF
TGTGCCAGCAGCTTTTTGCCTGCGGAGCAGTACTTC
>TRBD2|TRBV5-8|.|TRBJ2-7
CASSSPGLAGRSYEQYF
TGTGCCAGCAGCAGTCCGGGACTAGCGGGGAGGTCCTACGAGCAGTACTTC
>.|TRBV6-1|.|TRBJ2-2
CASSANTYRLLTGELFF
TGTGCCAGCAGTGCCAACACCTACAGATTACTCACCGGGGAGCTGTTTTTT
>.|TRBV5-8|.|TRBJ1-5
CASSLGQPNQPQHF
TGTGCCAGCAGCTTGGGGCAGCCCAATCAGCCCCAGCATTTT
>TRBD1|TRBV5-4|.|TRBJ2-7
CASSQRTGPYEQYF
TGTGCCAGCAGCCAAAGGACAGGCCCCTACGAGCAGTACTTC
>TRBD2|TRBV9|.|TRBJ2-7
CASSGPGLAGYEQYF
TGTGCCAGCAGCGGGCCGGGACTAGCTGGTTACGAGCAGTACTTC
>TRBD2|TRBV9|.|TRBJ2-3
CASSPESGKGATDTQYF
TGTGCCAGCAGCCCCGAAAGCGGGAAGGGAGCCACAGATACGCAGTATTTT
>TRBD1|TRBV19|.|TRBJ1-4
CASWDRTNEKLFF
TGTGCCAGTTGGGACAGGACTAATGAAAAACTGTTTTTT
>.|TRBV11-2|.|TRBJ2-7
CASSLQESYEQYF
TGTGCCAGCAGCTTACAGGAGTCCTACGAGCAGTACTTC
>.|TRBV9|once|TRBJ2-2
CASQLLNTGELFF
TGTGCCAGCCAACTACTGAACACCGGGGAGCTGTTTTTT
>.|TRBV28|.|TRBJ2-7
CASSFRGVRDYEQYF
TGTGCCAGCAGTTTCAGGGGAGTCCGAGACTACGAGCAGTACTTC
>TRBD1|TRBV27|.|TRBJ1-2
CASSLVGGGGQGYTF
TGTGCCAGCAGTTTAGTCGGAGGGGGCGGTCAGGGCTACACCTTC
>.|TRBV6-5|.|TRBJ1-2
CASSYSGRVYGYTF
TGTGCCAGCAGTTACTCGGGGCGGGTCTATGGCTACACCTTC
>.|TRBV7-9|.|TRBJ1-2
CASSLVGNYGYTF
TGTGCCAGCAGCTTAGTCGGTAACTATGGCTACACCTTC
>TRBD2|TRBV7-9|.|TRBJ2-3
CASSLVAGATDTQYF
TGTGCCAGCAGCTTAGTGGCGGGAGCCACAGATACGCAGTATTTT
>.|TRBV19|.|TRBJ2-7
CASSIQGSYEQYF
TGTGCCAGTAGTATCCAAGGGTCCTACGAGCAGTACTTC
>.|TRBV27|.|TRBJ1-2
CASSFHVTGLYGYTF
TGTGCCAGCAGTTTTCACGTCACCGGGCTCTATGGCTACACCTTC
>.|TRBV28|.|TRBJ2-7
CASSFLVSSAYEQYF
TGTGCCAGCAGTTTCTTAGTTTCTTCGGCCTACGAGCAGTACTTC
>TRBD1|TRBV27|.|TRBJ2-3
CASSSGTALDTQYF
TGTGCCAGCAGTTCCGGGACAGCCCTAGATACGCAGTATTTT
>TRBD2|TRBV5-4|.|TRBJ2-7
CASSFQAGGPYEQYF
TGTGCCAGCAGCTTCCAAGCGGGAGGGCCGTACGAGCAGTACTTC
>.|TRBV6-6|.|TRBJ2-7
CASSLLGSEQYF
TGTGCCAGCAGTCTGCTCGGGAGCGAGCAGTACTTC
>TRBD1|TRBV19|.|TRBJ2-1
CAIATGQGPYNEQFF
TGTGCCATTGCGACAGGGCAGGGACCCTACAATGAGCAGTTCTTC
>TRBD2|TRBV7-6|.|TRBJ2-7
CASSSTGTSSYEQYF
TGTGCCAGCAGTTCAACCGGGACTAGCTCCTACGAGCAGTACTTC
>.|TRBV2|.|TRBJ1-1
CASGWVNTEAFF
TGTGCCAGCGGTTGGGTGAACACTGAAGCTTTCTTT